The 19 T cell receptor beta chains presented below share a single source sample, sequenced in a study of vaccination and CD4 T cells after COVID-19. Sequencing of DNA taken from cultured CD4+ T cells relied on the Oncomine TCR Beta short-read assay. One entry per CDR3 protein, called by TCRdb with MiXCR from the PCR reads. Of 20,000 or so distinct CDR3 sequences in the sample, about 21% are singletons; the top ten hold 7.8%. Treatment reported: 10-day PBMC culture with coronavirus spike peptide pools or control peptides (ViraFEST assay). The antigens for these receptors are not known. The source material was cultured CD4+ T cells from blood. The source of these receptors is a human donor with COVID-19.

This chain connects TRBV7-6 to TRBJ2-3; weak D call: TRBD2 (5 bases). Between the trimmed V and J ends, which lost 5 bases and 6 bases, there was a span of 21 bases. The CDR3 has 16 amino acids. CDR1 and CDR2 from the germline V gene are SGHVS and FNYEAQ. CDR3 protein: CASSHGGRRVGDTQYF. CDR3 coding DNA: TGTGCCAGCAGCCACGGAGGTCGGAGAGTGGGGGATACGCAGTATTTT.

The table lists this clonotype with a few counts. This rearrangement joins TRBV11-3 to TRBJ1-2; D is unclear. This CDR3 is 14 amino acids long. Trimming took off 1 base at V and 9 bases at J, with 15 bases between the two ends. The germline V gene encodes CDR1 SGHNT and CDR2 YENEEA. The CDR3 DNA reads TGTGCCAGCAGCTTAGGTGAAACGGAACGGCGCTACACCTTC. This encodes CASSLGETERRYTF.

CDR3 region: CASSTQPGTGGGNSPLHF. DNA of the CDR3: TGTGCCAGCAGCACTCAACCCGGGACAGGGGGCGGGAATTCACCCCTCCACTTT. The J gene is TRBJ1-6, the V gene TRBV11-2; 12 nucleotides agree with TRBD1. With V trimmed by 5 bases and J by 7 bases, 12 bases remained unmatched. Germline CDR1 and CDR2: SGHAT and FQNNGV. The CDR3 is made up of 18 amino acids.

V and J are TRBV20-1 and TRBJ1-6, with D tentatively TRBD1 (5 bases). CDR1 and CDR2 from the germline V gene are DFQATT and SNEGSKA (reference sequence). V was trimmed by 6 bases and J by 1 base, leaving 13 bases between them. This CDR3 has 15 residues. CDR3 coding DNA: TGCAGTGCAAAACCTAAGGGGTCCTATAATTCACCCCTCCACTTT. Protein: CSAKPKGSYNSPLHF.

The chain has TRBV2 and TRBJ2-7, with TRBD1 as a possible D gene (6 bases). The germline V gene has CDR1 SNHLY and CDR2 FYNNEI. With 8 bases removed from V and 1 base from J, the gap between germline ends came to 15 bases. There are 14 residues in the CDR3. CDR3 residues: CASRAAGQSYEQYF. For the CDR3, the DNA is TGTGCCAGCCGAGCGGCTGGACAGTCCTACGAGCAGTACTTC.

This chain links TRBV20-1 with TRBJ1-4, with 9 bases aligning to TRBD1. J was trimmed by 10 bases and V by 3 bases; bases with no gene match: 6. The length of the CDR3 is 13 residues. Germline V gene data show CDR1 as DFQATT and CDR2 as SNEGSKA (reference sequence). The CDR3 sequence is CSASGTGYGKLFF. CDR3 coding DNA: TGCAGTGCTAGTGGGACAGGGTATGGAAAACTGTTTTTT.

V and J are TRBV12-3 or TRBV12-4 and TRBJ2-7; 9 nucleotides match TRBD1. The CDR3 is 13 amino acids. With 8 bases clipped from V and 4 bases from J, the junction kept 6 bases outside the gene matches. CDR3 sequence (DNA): TGTGCCAGCCAGGGACAGGGTGTGTACGAGCAGTACTTC. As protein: CASQGQGVYEQYF.

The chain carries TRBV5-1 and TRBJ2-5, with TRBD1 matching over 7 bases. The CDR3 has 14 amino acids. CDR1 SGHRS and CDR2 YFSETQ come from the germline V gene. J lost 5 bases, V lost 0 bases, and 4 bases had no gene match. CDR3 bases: TGCGCCAGCAGCTTGGGACAGGGTGGGGAGACCCAGTACTTC. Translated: CASSLGQGGETQYF. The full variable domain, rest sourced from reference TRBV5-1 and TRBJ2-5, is KAGVTQTPRYLIKTRGQQVTLSCSPISGHRSVSWYQQTPGQGLQFLFEYFSETQRNKGNFPGRFSGRQFSNSRSEMNVSTLELGDSALYLCASSLGQGGETQYFGPGTRLLVL.

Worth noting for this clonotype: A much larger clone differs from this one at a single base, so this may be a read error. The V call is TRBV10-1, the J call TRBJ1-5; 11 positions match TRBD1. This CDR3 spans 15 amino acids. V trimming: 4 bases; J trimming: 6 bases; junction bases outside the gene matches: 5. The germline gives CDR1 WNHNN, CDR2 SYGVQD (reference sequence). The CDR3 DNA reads TGCGCCAGCAGTGTAAGGACAGGGGGCCCTCAGCCCCAGCATTTT. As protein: CASSVRTGGPQPQHF.

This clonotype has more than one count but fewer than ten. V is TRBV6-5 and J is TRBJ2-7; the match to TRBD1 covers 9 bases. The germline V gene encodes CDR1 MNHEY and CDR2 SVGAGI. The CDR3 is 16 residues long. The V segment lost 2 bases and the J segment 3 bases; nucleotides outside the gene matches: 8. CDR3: CASSYGLQGAGYEQYF. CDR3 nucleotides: TGTGCCAGCAGTTACGGATTACAGGGGGCAGGCTACGAGCAGTACTTC.

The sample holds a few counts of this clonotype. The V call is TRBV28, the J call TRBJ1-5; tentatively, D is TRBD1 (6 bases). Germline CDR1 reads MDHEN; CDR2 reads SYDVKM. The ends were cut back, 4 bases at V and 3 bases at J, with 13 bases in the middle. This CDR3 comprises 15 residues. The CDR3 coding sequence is TGTGCCAGCAGTTATCAGGGGCAAGACAATCAGCCCCAGCATTTT. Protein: CASSYQGQDNQPQHF.

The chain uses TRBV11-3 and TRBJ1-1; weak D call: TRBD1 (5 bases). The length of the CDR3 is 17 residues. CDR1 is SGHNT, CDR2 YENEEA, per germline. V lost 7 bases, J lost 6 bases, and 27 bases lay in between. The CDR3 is CASTTMGRSPLIPEAFF. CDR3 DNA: TGTGCCAGCACCACAATGGGACGTTCCCCCCTAATACCTGAAGCTTTCTTT.

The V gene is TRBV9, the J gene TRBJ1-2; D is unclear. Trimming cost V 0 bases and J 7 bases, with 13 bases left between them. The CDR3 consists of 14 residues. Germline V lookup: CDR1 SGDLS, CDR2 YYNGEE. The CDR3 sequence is CASSVDGLPRGYTF. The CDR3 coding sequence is TGTGCCAGCAGCGTAGATGGGTTACCCCGTGGCTACACCTTC.

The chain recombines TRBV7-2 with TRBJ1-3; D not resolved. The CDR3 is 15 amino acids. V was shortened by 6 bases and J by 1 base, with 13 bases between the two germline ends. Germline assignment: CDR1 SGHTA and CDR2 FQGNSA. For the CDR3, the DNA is TGTGCCAGCAGTTCCCGGGCCGGGTCTGGAAACACCATATATTTT. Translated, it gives CASSSRAGSGNTIYF. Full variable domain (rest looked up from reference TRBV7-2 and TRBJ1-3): GAGVSQSPSNKVTEKGKDVELRCDPISGHTALYWYRQSLGQGLEFLIYFQGNSAPDKSGLPSDRFSAERTGGSVSTLTIQRTQQEDSAVYLCASSSRAGSGNTIYFGEGSWLTVV.

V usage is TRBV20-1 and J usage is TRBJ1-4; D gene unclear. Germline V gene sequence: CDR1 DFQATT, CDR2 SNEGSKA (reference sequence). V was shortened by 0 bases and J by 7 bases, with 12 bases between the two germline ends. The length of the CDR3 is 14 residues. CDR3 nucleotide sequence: TGCAGTGCTAGAGACTGGAGCGGGCGTGAAAAACTGTTTTTT. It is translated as CSARDWSGREKLFF.

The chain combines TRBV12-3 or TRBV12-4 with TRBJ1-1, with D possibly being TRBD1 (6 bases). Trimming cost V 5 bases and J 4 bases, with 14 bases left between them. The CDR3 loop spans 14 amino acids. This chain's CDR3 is CASSGARGVTEAFF. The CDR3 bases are TGTGCCAGCAGTGGGGCCAGGGGCGTCACTGAAGCTTTCTTT.

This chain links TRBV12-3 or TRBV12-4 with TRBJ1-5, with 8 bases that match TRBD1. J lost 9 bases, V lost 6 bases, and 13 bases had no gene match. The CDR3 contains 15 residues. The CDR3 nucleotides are TGTGCCAGCAGATGGACAGGGTCGGCAAGCCGGCCCCAGCATTTT. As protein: CASRWTGSASRPQHF.

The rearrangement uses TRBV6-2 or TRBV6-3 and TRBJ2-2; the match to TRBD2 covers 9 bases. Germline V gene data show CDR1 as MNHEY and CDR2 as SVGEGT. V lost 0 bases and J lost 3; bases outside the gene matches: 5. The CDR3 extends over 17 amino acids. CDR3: CASSYSRQRGDTGELFF. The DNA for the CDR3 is TGTGCCAGCAGTTACTCGAGGCAGCGGGGGGACACCGGGGAGCTGTTTTTT.

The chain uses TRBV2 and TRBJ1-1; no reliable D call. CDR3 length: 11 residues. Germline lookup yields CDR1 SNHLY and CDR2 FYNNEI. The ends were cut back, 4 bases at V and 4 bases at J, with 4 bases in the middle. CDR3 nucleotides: TGTGCCAGCAGTGGATTCACTGAAGCTTTCTTT. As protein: CASSGFTEAFF. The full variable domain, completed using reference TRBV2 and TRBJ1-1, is EPEVTQTPSHQVTQMGQEVILRCVPISNHLYFYWYRQILGQKVEFLVSFYNNEISEKSEIFDDQFSVERPDGSNFTLKIRSTKLEDSAMYFCASSGFTEAFFGQGTRLTVV.